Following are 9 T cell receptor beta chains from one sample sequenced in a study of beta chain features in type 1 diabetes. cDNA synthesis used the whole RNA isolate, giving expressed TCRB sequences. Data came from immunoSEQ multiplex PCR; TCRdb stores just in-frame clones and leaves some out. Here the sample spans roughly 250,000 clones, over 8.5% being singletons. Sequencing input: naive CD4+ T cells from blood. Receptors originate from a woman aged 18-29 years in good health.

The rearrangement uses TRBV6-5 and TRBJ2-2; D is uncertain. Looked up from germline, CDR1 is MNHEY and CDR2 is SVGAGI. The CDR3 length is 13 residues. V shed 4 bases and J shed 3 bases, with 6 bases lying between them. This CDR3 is CASSWQDTGELFF. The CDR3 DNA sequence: TGTGCCAGCAGTTGGCAGGACACCGGGGAGCTGTTTTTT.

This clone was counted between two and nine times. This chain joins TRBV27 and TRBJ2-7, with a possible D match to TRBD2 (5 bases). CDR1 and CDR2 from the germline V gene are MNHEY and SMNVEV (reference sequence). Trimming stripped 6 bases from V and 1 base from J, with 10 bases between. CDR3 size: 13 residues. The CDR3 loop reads CASRKSGSYEQYF. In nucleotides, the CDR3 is TGTGCCAGCAGGAAGTCGGGGTCCTACGAGCAGTACTTC.

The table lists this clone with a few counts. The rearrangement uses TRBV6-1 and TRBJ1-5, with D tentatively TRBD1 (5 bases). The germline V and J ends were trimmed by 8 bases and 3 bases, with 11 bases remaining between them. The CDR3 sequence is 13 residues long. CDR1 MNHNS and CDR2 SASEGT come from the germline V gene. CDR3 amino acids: CASGPRDNQPQHF. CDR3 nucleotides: TGTGCCAGCGGTCCCAGGGACAATCAGCCCCAGCATTTT.

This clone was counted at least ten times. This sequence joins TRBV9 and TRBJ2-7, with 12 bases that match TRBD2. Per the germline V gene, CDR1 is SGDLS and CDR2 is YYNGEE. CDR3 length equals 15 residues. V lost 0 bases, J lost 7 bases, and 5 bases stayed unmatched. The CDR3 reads CASSVGTSGDWEQYF. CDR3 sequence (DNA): TGTGCCAGCAGCGTAGGGACTAGCGGGGACTGGGAGCAGTACTTC.

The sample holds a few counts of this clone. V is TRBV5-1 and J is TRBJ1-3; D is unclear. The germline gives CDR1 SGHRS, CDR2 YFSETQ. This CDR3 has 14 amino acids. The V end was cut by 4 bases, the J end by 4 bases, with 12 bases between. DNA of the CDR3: TGCGCCAGCAGCACCGGACTGCCGGGAAACACCATATATTTT. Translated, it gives CASSTGLPGNTIYF.

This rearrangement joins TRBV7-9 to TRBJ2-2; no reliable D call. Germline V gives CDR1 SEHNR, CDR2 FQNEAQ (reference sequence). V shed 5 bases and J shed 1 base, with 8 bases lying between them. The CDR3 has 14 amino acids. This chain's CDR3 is CASSDDKNTGELFF. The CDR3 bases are TGTGCCAGCAGCGACGACAAGAACACCGGGGAGCTGTTTTTT.

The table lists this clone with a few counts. For the CDR3, the DNA is TGTGCCAGCAGCTCTCGGGACAGGGGTTTGCAGCCCCAGCATTTT. This codes for CASSSRDRGLQPQHF. This chain links TRBV5-6 with TRBJ1-5, with TRBD1 matching 10 bases. This CDR3 is 15 amino acids long. Unmatched junction bases numbered 7, after V lost 3 bases and J lost 7 bases. Germline V gene data show CDR1 as SGHDT and CDR2 as YYEEEE. The whole variable domain, remainder taken from reference TRBV5-6 and TRBJ1-5, is DAGVTQSPTHLIKTRGQQVTLRCSPKSGHDTVSWYQQALGQGPQFIFQYYEEEERQRGNFPDRFSGHQFPNYSSELNVNALLLGDSALYLCASSSRDRGLQPQHFGDGTRLSIL.

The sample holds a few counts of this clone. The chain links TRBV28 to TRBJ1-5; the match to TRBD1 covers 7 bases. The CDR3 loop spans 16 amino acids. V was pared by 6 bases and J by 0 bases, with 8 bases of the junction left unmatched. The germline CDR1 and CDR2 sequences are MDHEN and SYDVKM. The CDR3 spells CASRRTGSYSNQPQHF. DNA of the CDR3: TGTGCCAGCAGGAGGACAGGTTCCTATAGCAATCAGCCCCAGCATTTT.

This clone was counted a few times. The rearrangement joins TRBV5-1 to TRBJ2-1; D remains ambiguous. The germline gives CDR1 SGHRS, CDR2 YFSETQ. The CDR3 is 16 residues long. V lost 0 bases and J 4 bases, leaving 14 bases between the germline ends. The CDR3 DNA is TGCGCCAGCAGCTTGGCCCGGCAGGCCTTATACAATGAGCAGTTCTTC. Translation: CASSLARQALYNEQFF.